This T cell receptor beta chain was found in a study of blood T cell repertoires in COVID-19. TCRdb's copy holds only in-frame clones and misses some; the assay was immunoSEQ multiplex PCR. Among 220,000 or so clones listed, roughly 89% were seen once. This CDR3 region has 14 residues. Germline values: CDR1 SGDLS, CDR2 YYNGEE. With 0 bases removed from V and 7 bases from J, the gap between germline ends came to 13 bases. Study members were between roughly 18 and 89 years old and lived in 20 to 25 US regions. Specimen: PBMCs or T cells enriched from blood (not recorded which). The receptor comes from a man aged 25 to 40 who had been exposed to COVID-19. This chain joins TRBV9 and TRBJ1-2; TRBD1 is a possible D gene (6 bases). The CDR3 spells CASSVDGYRAGYTF. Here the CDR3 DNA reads TGTGCCAGCAGCGTAGATGGGTACAGGGCTGGCTACACCTTC.